A single T cell receptor (beta chain) is shown here with its context. Its antigen is currently unknown. Use of 60 Vbeta and 13 Jbeta primers characterized the PCR. Only in-frame clones appear in the TCRdb table, and some are missing; sequencing was by immunoSEQ multiplex PCR. This table holds about 200,000 clones, 75% to 85% found once. This specimen belongs to a study of cytomegalovirus exposure and HLA in healthy donors. Study-wide results and caveats: With later analysis, a missense DCLRE1C variant became linked to TCR beta V- and J-gene trimming. Most TCR sequences were rare, but some public TCRs occurred in many donors. The authors enumerated under 200 TCR beta chains as linked to cytomegalovirus. HLA-A and HLA-B allele assignments for most subjects were reportedly predicted accurately using TCR beta sequences.

Sequencing was done on a sample of PBMCs. This receptor was taken from a girl between 5 and 17 years old in good health and CMV-seropositive.

The chain's CDR3 is CASRVDRGNGYTF. Here the CDR3 DNA reads TGTGCCAGCAGGGTGGACAGGGGAAATGGCTACACCTTC. The rearrangement uses TRBV6-1 and TRBJ1-2; 9 nucleotides line up with TRBD1. Trimming at V came to 6 bases and at J to 6 bases, leaving 5 bases not matched to a gene. In germline, CDR1 is MNHNS, CDR2 SASEGT. This CDR3 spans 13 amino acids.